This TCR beta chain came from a study of T cell changes during pregnancy in multiple sclerosis. The V and J ends lost 2 bases and 3 bases respectively, with 12 bases between them. Per germline, CDR1 SGHRS and CDR2 YFSETQ. This CDR3 is built from 14 residues. Method: immunoSEQ multiplex PCR; TCRdb's copy keeps in-frame clones and lacks some. The table lists about 33,000 clones, roughly nine tenths of them singletons. This clone was recorded only once. The V gene is TRBV5-1, the J gene TRBJ2-7; TRBD2 might be the D (6 bases). The origin of this receptor is a female donor in good health, enrolled as a control in a pregnancy study. The specimen was CD4+ T cells from peripheral blood mononuclear cells, collected in the third trimester of pregnancy. CDR3 nucleotide sequence: TGCGCCAGCAGCTTCGCCGGGACTTTCTACGAGCAGTACTTC. It translates to CASSFAGTFYEQYF.